The TCR beta chain described here comes from a study of human T cells and chemical hapten exposure. On the study more broadly: Reading of the patch tests, which applied 0.01% DPC to the upper back, occurred at 6 days. Study-wide results and caveats: With DPC sensitization, TCRs exceeding 1 in 1000 frequency showed no change.

Time point defined: pre-sensitization, week 0. The treatment denotes: therapeutic diphenylcyclopropenone sensitization with weekly scalp DPC. TCRdb recomputed calls from the RACE reads with MiXCR, one row per CDR3 protein. The sample carries some 38,000 distinct CDR3 sequences, about 7.6% recorded once. Trimming cost V 3 bases and J 1 base, with 16 bases left between them. The CDR3 sequence is 16 residues long. CDR1 and CDR2 (germline): MDHEN, SYDVKM. This clonotype appeared a few times. Its antigen is not identified. This receptor was obtained from a woman aged 50 to 60 with alopecia areata. Some clones in this sample may be carry-over from other donors' samples. The sequencing used whole blood, collected in connection with sensitization to the hapten diphenylcyclopropenone (DPC). This sequence joins TRBV28 and TRBJ2-7; D gene uncertain. The CDR3 bases are TGTGCCAGCAGTTTCCTACTATCGTCGAAGTCCTACGAGCAGTACTTC. Its protein is CASSFLLSSKSYEQYF.